This T cell receptor beta chain appears in the sequencing data of a study of PD-1 blockade in classical Hodgkin lymphoma. The wider study: Patients were treated with nivolumab at 3 mg/kg, and this was given intravenously every 2 weeks. General study findings and limits: Excluded were patients who started nivolumab under 1 year after ASCT, a group that had lower diversity. Reported findings placed baseline TCR diversity lower in newly diagnosed patients (compared with healthy donors). While CD8+ TCR diversity did not rise significantly by C4D1, CD4+ TCR diversity did.

A remark on this clone: Its matching antigen is unknown.

Noted time point: cycle 4 day 1 (C4D1), after five to seven weeks of nivolumab. Relapse after autologous stem cell transplantation occurred in every patient, and brentuximab vedotin exposure varied. The CDR3 is made up of 14 amino acids. Germline V gives CDR1 SQVTM, CDR2 ANQGSEA. V lost 3 bases, J lost 8 bases, and 12 bases stayed unmatched. The method was immunoSEQ multiplex PCR; TCRdb's version includes in-frame clones alone and lacks a portion of them. The data hold 15,000 to 20,000 clones, with 80% observed a single time. J is TRBJ1-2 and V is TRBV29-1; 7 bases agree with TRBD1. The TCR originated in a human donor with classical Hodgkin lymphoma. Sample: peripheral blood mononuclear cells (PBMCs), taken before the fourth cycle of nivolumab. The CDR3 sequence is CSVDALGTGDGYTF. The CDR3 bases are TGCAGCGTTGACGCTTTAGGAACAGGGGACGGCTACACCTTC.